Shown below are 14 T cell receptor beta chains from a single sample sequenced in a study of cytomegalovirus exposure and HLA in healthy donors. The table came from immunoSEQ multiplex PCR; TCRdb's copy has only in-frame clones and leaves some out. This repertoire shows more than 140,000 clones, 85% to 90% found once; its top ten account for 2.5% to 4%. Sample: PBMCs. The receptors derive from a young woman in good health and CMV-seropositive.

The V gene is TRBV30, the J gene TRBJ1-2; TRBD1 is a possible D gene (6 bases). The CDR3 is made up of 12 amino acids. Trimming pared 5 bases from V and 2 bases from J, leaving 9 bases between. Germline CDR1 and CDR2: GTSNPN and SVGIG (reference sequence). In nucleotides, the CDR3 is TGTGCCTGGGGAACAGGGAACTATGGCTACACCTTC. It translates to CAWGTGNYGYTF.

This clone was observed a few times. The chain employs TRBV6-5 and TRBJ2-7, with a weak D call TRBD1 (6 bases). Trimming removed 5 bases at V and 3 bases at J, with 8 bases between. The length of the CDR3 is 12 residues. Germline V gene lookup returns CDR1 MNHEY and CDR2 SVGAGI. The CDR3 coding sequence is TGTGCCAGCAGTGAACAGGGCTACGAGCAGTACTTC. Translation gives CASSEQGYEQYF.

This clone was recorded once. Other DNA sequences of this sample code for an identical CDR3. The V call is TRBV6-5, the J call TRBJ2-3; perhaps TRBD1 as D (6 bases). V lost 5 bases to trimming and J lost 2 bases, with 8 bases between them. Germline CDR1 reads MNHEY; CDR2 reads SVGAGI. This CDR3 region has 13 residues. The CDR3 sequence is CASSRGSTDTQYF. CDR3 DNA sequence: TGTGCCAGCAGTAGGGGGTCCACAGATACGCAGTATTTT.

The chain employs TRBV10-3 and TRBJ2-1, with D tentatively TRBD2 (5 bases). V was clipped by 4 bases and J by 5 bases, with 15 bases between them. Germline CDR1 is ENHRY and CDR2 is SYGVKD. This CDR3 has 15 residues. The chain's CDR3 is CAISAPDGINNEQFF. The CDR3 nucleotides are TGTGCCATCAGTGCCCCCGACGGGATTAACAATGAGCAGTTCTTC.

The J gene is TRBJ2-7, the V gene TRBV5-6, with D possibly being TRBD2 (7 bases). V was cut by 3 bases and J by 7 bases, with 14 bases left in between. Germline lookup yields CDR1 SGHDT and CDR2 YYEEEE. This CDR3 spans 13 amino acids. CDR3: CASSSRGAWEQYF. In DNA form, the CDR3 reads TGTGCCAGCAGCTCCCGGGGGGCTTGGGAGCAGTACTTC. Looking up the rest from reference TRBV5-6 and TRBJ2-7 gives the full variable domain: DAGVTQSPTHLIKTRGQQVTLRCSPKSGHDTVSWYQQALGQGPQFIFQYYEEEERQRGNFPDRFSGHQFPNYSSELNVNALLLGDSALYLCASSSRGAWEQYFGPGTRLTVT.

This chain joins TRBV7-6 and TRBJ1-1, with D possibly being TRBD1 (6 bases). CDR3 length: 13 residues. The germline V gene has CDR1 SGHVS and CDR2 FNYEAQ. The V gene lost 6 bases and the J gene lost 2 bases, with 10 bases spanning the gap. The CDR3 nucleotides are TGTGCCAGCAGGTACAGGGTTAACACTGAAGCTTTCTTT. As protein: CASRYRVNTEAFF. The entire variable domain, with the rest obtained from reference TRBV7-6 and TRBJ1-1, is as follows: GAGVSQSPRYKVTKRGQDVALRCDPISGHVSLYWYRQALGQGPEFLTYFNYEAQQDKSGLPNDRFSAERPEGSISTLTIQRTEQRDSAMYRCASRYRVNTEAFFGQGTRLTVV.

The chain couples TRBV19 to TRBJ1-1, with TRBD1 matching 7 bases. V shed 5 bases, J shed 6 bases, and the junction held 12 bases outside the gene matches. Germline V gives CDR1 LNHDA, CDR2 SQIVND (reference sequence). The CDR3 is 15 residues long. CDR3 sequence: CASSPQGGLASEAFF. The CDR3 bases are TGTGCCAGTAGTCCTCAGGGGGGATTGGCCTCTGAAGCTTTCTTT.

The chain links TRBV7-9 to TRBJ2-6; 8 bases match TRBD1. Germline CDR1 and CDR2: SEHNR and FQNEAQ (reference sequence). Losses at the gene ends were 5 bases for V and 2 bases for J; bases not matched to a gene: 8. The CDR3 length is 17 residues. CDR3 amino acids: CASSETLTGAGANVLTF. The CDR3, as DNA: TGTGCCAGCAGCGAAACCTTGACAGGGGCTGGGGCCAACGTCCTGACTTTC.

The chain has TRBV28 and TRBJ1-1; 7 bases match TRBD1. This CDR3 is 16 amino acids long. Germline V gene data show CDR1 as MDHEN and CDR2 as SYDVKM. Trimming took 4 bases from V and 0 from J; bases not matched to a gene: 8. For the CDR3, the DNA is TGTGCCAGCAGTTGGGACAGCCTTCTCATGAACACTGAAGCTTTCTTT. It encodes CASSWDSLLMNTEAFF.

This clone was seen just once. The chain joins TRBV19 to TRBJ1-2; D is ambiguous. The ends were cut back, 2 bases at V and 2 bases at J, with 9 bases in the middle. Germline assignment: CDR1 LNHDA and CDR2 SQIVND (reference sequence). This CDR3 is 14 amino acids long. The DNA for the CDR3 is TGTGCCAGTAGTATACGAGGCGTGAACTATGGCTACACCTTC. This translates into CASSIRGVNYGYTF.

This chain connects TRBV7-9 to TRBJ1-2, with TRBD1 matching 8 bases. With 5 bases clipped from V and 4 bases from J, the junction kept 9 bases outside the gene matches. The CDR3 consists of 15 residues. Germline CDR1 reads SEHNR; CDR2 reads FQNEAQ (reference sequence). The CDR3 DNA reads TGTGCCAGCAGCCCTAACAGGGGGACTGTCTATGGCTACACCTTC. It translates to CASSPNRGTVYGYTF.

The rearrangement uses TRBV7-2 and TRBJ2-2; tentative D call: TRBD1 (5 bases). The CDR3 runs to 13 residues. Germline CDR1 reads SGHTA; CDR2 reads FQGNSA. The germline V and J ends were trimmed by 5 bases and 6 bases, with 10 bases remaining between them. The DNA of the CDR3 is TGTGCCAGCAGCGTACAGGTGGCCGGGGAGCTGTTTTTT. Translating gives CASSVQVAGELFF.

V is TRBV19 and J is TRBJ2-3, with 9 bases fitting TRBD2. J gave up 6 bases and V 6 bases, and 10 bases lay outside the gene matches. There are 15 residues in the CDR3. The germline CDR1 and CDR2 sequences are LNHDA and SQIVND (reference sequence). This CDR3 is CASSGTSLGTDTQYF. CDR3 in DNA: TGTGCCAGTAGCGGGACTAGCCTAGGGACGGATACGCAGTATTTT.

This chain uses TRBV4-1 with TRBJ1-1; D may be TRBD1 (6 bases). Germline loops: CDR1 MGHRA, CDR2 YSYEKL. V lost 4 bases and J 1 base, leaving 19 bases between the germline ends. The CDR3 runs 17 residues. The CDR3, as DNA: TGCGCCAGCAGCCGGCGTCTTACAGGGCAGAGGAACACTGAAGCTTTCTTT. Translating it yields CASSRRLTGQRNTEAFF.